The sequence of this TCR beta chain was determined in a study of shared clonotypes between healthy human individuals. The J segment lost 2 bases and the V segment lost 10 bases, leaving 7 bases of the junction unmatched. The CDR3 is 15 residues long. In germline, CDR1 is ENHRY, CDR2 SYGVKD. Investigators spread the genomic DNA of each subset evenly over several immunoSEQ plates. Replicate PCRs from sorted subsets contained approximately 190 ng DNA, which is some 30,000 T cell genomes. Sequencing used immunoSEQ multiplex PCR; TCRdb keeps in-frame clones, though not all of them. The data show 2 million to 2.5 million clones, nearly 97% seen once.

The sequenced material came from naive CD4+ T cells sorted from blood. The sample's subset: CD45RA+ positively selected. The chain has TRBV10-3 and TRBJ2-5; 13 bases align to TRBD2. The TCR was taken from a man younger than 35 in good health. CDR3 nucleotides: TGTGCCACCCGGACTAGCGGGGGAGAACAAGAGACCCAGTACTTC. Translation: CATRTSGGEQETQYF.